Following are 3 T cell receptor beta chains from one sample sequenced in a study of PD-L1 blockade in urothelial cancer. Libraries were prepared by immunoSEQ multiplex PCR; TCRdb keeps only in-frame clonotypes and omits some of them. The sample has fewer than 35,000 clones; around 87% are singletons. Sequenced here: PBMCs, sampled around atezolizumab (anti-PD-L1) treatment. These receptors were taken from a man aged 50 or older with urothelial cancer.

V is TRBV9 and J is TRBJ2-1, with 7 bases aligning to TRBD2. The CDR3 covers 13 residues. With V trimmed by 3 bases and J by 14 bases, 11 bases remained unmatched. Germline CDR1 is SGDLS and CDR2 is YYNGEE. The CDR3, as DNA: TGTGCCAGCAGCGCCGGGACTATAATGAGGAAGTTCTTC. Protein product: CASSAGTIMRKFF.

The chain couples TRBV6-5 to TRBJ2-7; tentatively, D is TRBD2 (6 bases). The CDR3 is made up of 14 amino acids. Germline V CDR1 and CDR2: MNHEY, SVGAGI. With 2 bases removed from V and 0 bases from J, the gap between germline ends came to 8 bases. CDR3 region: CASSYAGISYEQYF. DNA for the CDR3: TGTGCCAGCAGTTACGCGGGGATCTCCTACGAGCAGTACTTC.

The rearrangement uses TRBV6-5 and TRBJ1-2, with D possibly matching TRBD1 (6 bases). The CDR3 runs to 13 residues. Trimming removed 6 bases at V and 2 bases at J, with 10 bases between. The V gene's germline CDR1 is MNHEY and CDR2 SVGAGI. This CDR3 is CASSPTGNYGYTF. CDR3 DNA sequence: TGTGCCAGCAGCCCTACAGGGAACTATGGCTACACCTTC.